These 21 T cell receptor beta chains were sequenced from one sample in a study of cytomegalovirus exposure and HLA in healthy donors (TCRdb year 2017). The library was prepared using the immunoSEQ multiplex PCR assay. For the multiplex PCR, a mixture combining 60 forward primers for TCR Vbeta segments and 13 reverse primers for TCR Jbeta segments was used. This immuneACCESS table, as held by TCRdb, lists in-frame sequences with V and J called but not all clones. Of the missing ones, under half trace to an unresolved V gene in checked studies; the others have no known cause. This sample gives roughly 180,000 clones in total; over 75% of them show up just once. Around 15% of the sample is in the top ten clones. The material sequenced was PBMCs. These receptors were taken from a man aged 45 to 65 in good health and CMV-seropositive.

This clone was seen once. This chain connects TRBV19 to TRBJ1-5; D is unclear. Germline CDR1 and CDR2: LNHDA and SQIVND (reference sequence). With 7 bases removed from V and 9 bases from J, the gap between germline ends came to 19 bases. The CDR3 loop spans 14 amino acids. CDR3 nucleotides: TGTGCCAGTAACTATACGCCCAGAGATCCGCCCCAGCATTTT. This gives the protein CASNYTPRDPPQHF.

The chain uses TRBV6-1 and TRBJ1-6; tentatively, D is TRBD1 (5 bases). The CDR3 totals 12 residues. Per the germline V gene, CDR1 is MNHNS and CDR2 is SASEGT. V lost 2 bases, J lost 11 bases, and 7 bases lay in between. CDR3 nucleotides: TGTGCCAGCAGTGAACCGGGGGCACCCCTCCACTTT. It codes for CASSEPGAPLHF.

The J gene is TRBJ1-2, the V gene TRBV4-3, with D uncertain. Trimming took off 0 bases at V and 4 bases at J, with 15 bases between the two ends. This CDR3 region has 16 residues. Per germline, CDR1 LGHNA and CDR2 YSLEER. The CDR3 sequence is CASSQDPFSYSYGYTF. CDR3 DNA sequence: TGCGCCAGCAGCCAAGACCCCTTTTCCTACAGCTATGGCTACACCTTC.

This chain uses TRBV21-1 with TRBJ2-7; the D call of TRBD2 is as the table states it, not checked on the DNA. TRBV21-1 is classified as a pseudogene. The CDR3 spans 17 residues. CDR3 in amino acids: CASSKARTSGTTRGSYF. The CDR3 nucleotides read TGTGCCAGCAGCAAAGCGCGGACTAGCGGGACTACCCGGGGCTCGTACTTC.

V and J are TRBV4-1 and TRBJ1-1; D gene ambiguous. The ends were cut back, 7 bases at V and 5 bases at J, with 14 bases in the middle. Looked up from germline, CDR1 is MGHRA and CDR2 is YSYEKL. This CDR3 spans 13 amino acids. The DNA for the CDR3 is TGCGCCAGCACCCCCAGAGGGCGGACTGAAGCTTTCTTT. Protein sequence: CASTPRGRTEAFF.

The rearrangement uses TRBV5-4 and TRBJ1-2; 7 nucleotides line up with TRBD1. The CDR3 sequence is 13 residues long. Trimming at V came to 6 bases and at J to 4 bases, leaving 6 bases not matched to a gene. Germline CDR1 SGHNT, CDR2 YYREEE (reference sequence). CDR3 in DNA: TGTGCCAGCACCCGACAGGGAAGCTATGGCTACACCTTC. Translated, it gives CASTRQGSYGYTF.

The CDR3 DNA reads TGTGCCAGCTCACGATCCGGGACAGAAGAAGCTTTCTTT. As protein: CASSRSGTEEAFF. The V and J genes are TRBV18 and TRBJ1-1, with 7 bases fitting TRBD1. CDR1 is KGHSH, CDR2 LQKENI, per germline. There are 13 residues in the CDR3. Trimming cost V 4 bases and J 8 bases; bases outside gene matches: 7. The variable domain in full, completed from reference TRBV18 and TRBJ1-1, reads NAGVMQNPRHLVRRRGQEARLRCSPMKGHSHVYWYRQLPEEGLKFMVYLQKENIIDESGMPKERFSAEFPKEGPSILRIQQVVRGDSAAYFCASSRSGTEEAFFGQGTRLTVV.

This rearrangement joins TRBV7-8 to TRBJ1-2; 7 bases are shared with TRBD1. J gave up 3 bases and V 3 bases, and 7 bases lay outside the gene matches. The length of the CDR3 is 15 residues. From germline, CDR1 is SGHVS and CDR2 FQNEAQ. CDR3 DNA: TGTGCCAGCAGCTTCTCGAATCAGGGGGACTATGGCTACACCTTC. It is translated as CASSFSNQGDYGYTF.

The chain is built from TRBV10-1 and TRBJ1-5, with 8 bases identical to TRBD1. This CDR3 is 14 amino acids long. With V trimmed by 4 bases and J by 5 bases, 4 bases remained unmatched. Per the germline V gene, CDR1 is WNHNN and CDR2 is SYGVQD (reference sequence). The CDR3 region has the DNA TGCGCCAGCAGTGGGGGACAGGCTGATCAGCCCCAGCATTTT. It codes for CASSGGQADQPQHF.

The chain employs TRBV7-9 and TRBJ2-7, with TRBD1 matching 9 bases. This CDR3 contains 15 residues. The germline gives CDR1 SEHNR, CDR2 FQNEAQ (reference sequence). Trimming took 3 bases from V and 4 from J; bases not matched to a gene: 7. CDR3 sequence: CASSFGTGQRYEQYF. As DNA, the CDR3 is TGTGCCAGCAGCTTTGGGACAGGGCAAAGGTACGAGCAGTACTTC.

The V and J genes are TRBV10-3 and TRBJ2-7; 7 nucleotides align to TRBD1. Unmatched junction bases numbered 7, after V lost 4 bases and J lost 4 bases. The germline gives CDR1 ENHRY, CDR2 SYGVKD. This CDR3 comprises 14 residues. The CDR3: CAISGGTVGYEQYF. In nucleotides, the CDR3 is TGTGCCATCAGTGGGGGGACAGTGGGATACGAGCAGTACTTC.

This clone was seen more than once but under ten times. The rearrangement uses TRBV10-2 and TRBJ1-5, with 8 positions matching TRBD1. This CDR3 is built from 13 residues. V trimming: 4 bases; J trimming: 7 bases; junction bases outside the gene matches: 3. Per germline, CDR1 WSHSY and CDR2 SAAADI. The CDR3 reads CASSAGQAQPQHF. Here the CDR3 DNA reads TGCGCCAGCAGTGCGGGACAGGCGCAGCCCCAGCATTTT.

The chain has TRBV28 and TRBJ2-1, with 10 positions matching TRBD1. Germline V gene data show CDR1 as MDHEN and CDR2 as SYDVKM. The CDR3 is 14 amino acids. Losses at the gene ends were 10 bases for V and 3 bases for J; bases not matched to a gene: 6. CDR3 sequence reads: CATTTGGLYNEQFF. CDR3 DNA sequence: TGTGCCACCACGACAGGGGGCCTCTACAATGAGCAGTTCTTC.

There are a few counts of this clone. The V gene is TRBV6-5, the J gene TRBJ1-5; 9 bases are a match to TRBD1. V lost 2 bases and J lost 7; bases outside the gene matches: 6. The CDR3 loop spans 15 amino acids. Germline assignment: CDR1 MNHEY and CDR2 SVGAGI. This chain's CDR3 is CASSYEDRGGQPQHF. The CDR3 DNA reads as TGTGCCAGCAGTTACGAGGACAGGGGAGGACAGCCCCAGCATTTT.

This clone showed up just a few times. The chain uses TRBV27 and TRBJ2-2; 9 nucleotides line up with TRBD1. The CDR3 runs to 17 residues. In germline, CDR1 is MNHEY, CDR2 SMNVEV (reference sequence). With 4 bases clipped from V and 4 bases from J, the junction kept 10 bases outside the gene matches. The CDR3 spells CASSSTGTGYSTGELFF. In DNA, the CDR3 is TGTGCCAGCAGTTCAACCGGGACAGGGTATAGCACCGGGGAGCTGTTTTTT.

The chain recombines TRBV6-5 with TRBJ1-5, with TRBD1 as a possible D gene (6 bases). Germline CDR1 MNHEY, CDR2 SVGAGI. This CDR3 is built from 15 residues. V lost 6 bases, J lost 5 bases, and 17 bases lay in between. The CDR3 DNA is TGTGCCAGCAGCCCGAAGGGGGTAGGGCATCAGCCCCAGCATTTT. Protein product: CASSPKGVGHQPQHF.

The gene calls are TRBV20-1 and TRBJ1-1, with 8 bases fitting TRBD1. The junction had 3 bases not matched to a gene; V was cut back by 6 bases and J by 6 bases. The CDR3 is made up of 11 amino acids. The germline V gene has CDR1 DFQATT and CDR2 SNEGSKA (reference sequence). CDR3 nucleotides: TGCAGTGCCATACAGGGGGCTGAAGCTTTCTTT. Translation: CSAIQGAEAFF.

The chain combines TRBV4-3 with TRBJ1-2; tentatively, D is TRBD1 (5 bases). This CDR3 is 16 amino acids long. Germline V gene data show CDR1 as LGHNA and CDR2 as YSLEER. Trimming removed 1 base at V and 8 bases at J, with 20 bases between. The CDR3 here is CASSQVLSSGNGGYTF. The CDR3 bases are TGCGCCAGCAGCCAAGTTCTTTCGTCAGGGAATGGCGGCTACACCTTC.

The chain couples TRBV28 to TRBJ2-7, with no clear D. The V end lost 2 bases, the J end lost 2 bases, and 7 bases lay between the germline ends. Germline V CDR1 and CDR2: MDHEN, SYDVKM. The CDR3 runs to 13 residues. The CDR3 DNA is TGTGCCAGCAGTTTAGTAGGAGCCTACGAGCAGTACTTC. Translation gives CASSLVGAYEQYF. Full variable domain (rest looked up from reference TRBV28 and TRBJ2-7): DVKVTQSSRYLVKRTGEKVFLECVQDMDHENMFWYRQDPGLGLRLIYFSYDVKMKEKGDIPEGYSVSREKKERFSLILESASTNQTSMYLCASSLVGAYEQYFGPGTRLTVT.

This clone was counted a single time. V and J are TRBV4-2 and TRBJ1-4, with TRBD1 as a possible D gene (6 bases). V was pared by 2 bases and J by 4 bases, with 11 bases between. The germline gives CDR1 LGHNA, CDR2 YNFKEQ. The CDR3 contains 15 residues. The CDR3 DNA is TGTGCCAGCAGCCAACCGGACAGAGTTAATGAAAAACTGTTTTTT. It yields the protein CASSQPDRVNEKLFF.

The chain combines TRBV10-3 with TRBJ1-2; 7 bases are a match to TRBD1. Germline lookup yields CDR1 ENHRY and CDR2 SYGVKD. J lost 8 bases, V lost 6 bases, and 9 bases had no gene match. The CDR3 runs to 13 residues. The CDR3 spells CAIRDDRVGGYTF. The DNA for the CDR3 is TGTGCCATCAGAGATGACAGGGTCGGAGGCTACACCTTC.